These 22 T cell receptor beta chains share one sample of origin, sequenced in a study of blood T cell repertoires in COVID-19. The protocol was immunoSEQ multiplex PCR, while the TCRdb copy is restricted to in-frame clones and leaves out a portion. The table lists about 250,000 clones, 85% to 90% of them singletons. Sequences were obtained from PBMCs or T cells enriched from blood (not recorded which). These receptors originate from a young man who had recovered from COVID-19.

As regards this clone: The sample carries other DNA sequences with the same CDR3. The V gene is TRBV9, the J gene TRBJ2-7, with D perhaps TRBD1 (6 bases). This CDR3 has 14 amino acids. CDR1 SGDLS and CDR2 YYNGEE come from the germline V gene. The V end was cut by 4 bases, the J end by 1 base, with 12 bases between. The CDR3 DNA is TGTGCCAGCAGCCCGCGGACAGAGTCCTACGAGCAGTACTTC. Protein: CASSPRTESYEQYF.

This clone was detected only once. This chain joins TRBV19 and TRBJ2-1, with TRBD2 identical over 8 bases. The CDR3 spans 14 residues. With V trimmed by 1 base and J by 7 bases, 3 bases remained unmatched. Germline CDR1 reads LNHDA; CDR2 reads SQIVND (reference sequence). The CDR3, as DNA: TGTGCCAGTAGTATAGTAGCGGGATTGAATGAGCAGTTCTTC. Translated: CASSIVAGLNEQFF. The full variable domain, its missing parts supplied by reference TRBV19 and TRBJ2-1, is DGGITQSPKYLFRKEGQNVTLSCEQNLNHDAMYWYRQDPGQGLRLIYYSQIVNDFQKGDIAEGYSVSREKKESFPLTVTSAQKNPTAFYLCASSIVAGLNEQFFGPGTRLTVL.

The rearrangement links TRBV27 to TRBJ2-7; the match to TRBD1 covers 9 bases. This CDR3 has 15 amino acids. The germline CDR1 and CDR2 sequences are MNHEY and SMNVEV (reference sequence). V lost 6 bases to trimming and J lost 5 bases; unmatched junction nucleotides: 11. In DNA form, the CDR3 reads TGTGCCAGCAGCAACCCGGGACAGGGTCCCCACGAGCAGTACTTC. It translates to CASSNPGQGPHEQYF.

CDR3 bases: TGTGCCAGCAGCCTGAACAGGGGGCGCGAGCAGTACTTC. This translates into CASSLNRGREQYF. The chain has TRBV3-1 (or the pseudogene TRBV3-2) and TRBJ2-7; 9 bases fit TRBD1. The CDR3 loop spans 13 amino acids. V was pared by 4 bases and J by 6 bases, with 4 bases of the junction left unmatched. The germline V gene encodes CDR1 LGHDT and CDR2 YNNKEL (reference sequence).

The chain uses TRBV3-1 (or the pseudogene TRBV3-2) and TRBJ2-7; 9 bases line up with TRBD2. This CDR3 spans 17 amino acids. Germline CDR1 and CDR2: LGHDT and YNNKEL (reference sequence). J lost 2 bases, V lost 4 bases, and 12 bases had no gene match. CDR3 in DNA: TGTGCCAGCAGCCCGCCTACTTCTAGCGGGGCTGCCTACGAGCAGTACTTC. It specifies CASSPPTSSGAAYEQYF.

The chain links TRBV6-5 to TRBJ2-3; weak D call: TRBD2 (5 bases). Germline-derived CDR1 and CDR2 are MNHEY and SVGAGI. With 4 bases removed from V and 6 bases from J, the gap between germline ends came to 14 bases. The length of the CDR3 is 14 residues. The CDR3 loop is CASSSTRPGDTQYF. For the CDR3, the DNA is TGTGCCAGCAGTTCGACCCGGCCGGGGGATACGCAGTATTTT.

The CDR3 region has the DNA TGTGCCAGTAGTATAAGAGGGGGCGTAGGGGCCAACGTCCTGACTTTC. It translates to CASSIRGGVGANVLTF. V and J are TRBV19 and TRBJ2-6; 7 positions agree with TRBD1. Germline assignment: CDR1 LNHDA and CDR2 SQIVND (reference sequence). J gave up 4 bases and V 2 bases, and 5 bases lay outside the gene matches. The CDR3 is made up of 16 amino acids.

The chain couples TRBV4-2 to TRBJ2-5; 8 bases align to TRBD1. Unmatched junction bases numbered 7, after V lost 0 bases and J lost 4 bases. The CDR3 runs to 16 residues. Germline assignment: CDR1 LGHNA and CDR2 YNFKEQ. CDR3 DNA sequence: TGTGCCAGCAGCCAAGAGGCGGGGCAGGGGGCAGAGACCCAGTACTTC. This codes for CASSQEAGQGAETQYF.

The CDR3 here is CASNRDRGPNEQFF. The CDR3, as DNA: TGTGCCAGCAACCGGGACAGGGGCCCCAATGAGCAGTTCTTC. The genes are TRBV7-2 and TRBJ2-1; 10 bases agree with TRBD1. Germline loops: CDR1 SGHTA, CDR2 FQGNSA. There are 14 residues in the CDR3. The ends lost 7 bases at V and 6 bases at J; junction bases unmatched: 6.

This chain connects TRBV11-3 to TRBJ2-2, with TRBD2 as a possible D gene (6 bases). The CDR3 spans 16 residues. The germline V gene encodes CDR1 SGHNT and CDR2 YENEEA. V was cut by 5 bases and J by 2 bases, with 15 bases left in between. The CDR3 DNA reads TGTGCCAGCAGCGTAGGTCTGGGACTCAACACCGGGGAGCTGTTTTTT. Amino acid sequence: CASSVGLGLNTGELFF.

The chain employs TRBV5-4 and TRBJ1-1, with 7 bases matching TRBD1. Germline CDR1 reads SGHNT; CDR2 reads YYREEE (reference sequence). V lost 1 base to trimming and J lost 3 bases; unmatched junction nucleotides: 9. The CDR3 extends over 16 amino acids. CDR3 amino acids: CASSLNLGGVYTEAFF. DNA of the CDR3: TGTGCCAGCAGCTTGAACTTAGGGGGCGTGTACACTGAAGCTTTCTTT.

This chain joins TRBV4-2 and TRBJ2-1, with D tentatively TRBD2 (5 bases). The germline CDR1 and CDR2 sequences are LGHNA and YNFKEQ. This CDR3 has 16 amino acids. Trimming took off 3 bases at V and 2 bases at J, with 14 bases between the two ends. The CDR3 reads CASSQAFTGTYNEQFF. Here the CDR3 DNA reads TGTGCCAGCAGCCAGGCTTTTACGGGGACCTACAATGAGCAGTTCTTC.

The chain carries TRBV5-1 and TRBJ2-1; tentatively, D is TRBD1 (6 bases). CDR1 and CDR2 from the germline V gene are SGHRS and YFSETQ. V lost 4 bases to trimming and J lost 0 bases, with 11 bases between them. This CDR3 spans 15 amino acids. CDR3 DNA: TGCGCCAGCAGCCCCACAGGGAACTCCTACAATGAGCAGTTCTTC. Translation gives CASSPTGNSYNEQFF. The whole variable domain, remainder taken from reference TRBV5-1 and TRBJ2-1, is KAGVTQTPRYLIKTRGQQVTLSCSPISGHRSVSWYQQTPGQGLQFLFEYFSETQRNKGNFPGRFSGRQFSNSRSEMNVSTLELGDSALYLCASSPTGNSYNEQFFGPGTRLTVL.

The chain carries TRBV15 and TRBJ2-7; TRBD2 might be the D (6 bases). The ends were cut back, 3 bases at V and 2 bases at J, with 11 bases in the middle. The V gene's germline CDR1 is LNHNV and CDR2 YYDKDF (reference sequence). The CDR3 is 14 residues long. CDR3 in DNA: TGTGCCACCAGCAGGGGTAGCGGAACCTACGAGCAGTACTTC. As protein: CATSRGSGTYEQYF.

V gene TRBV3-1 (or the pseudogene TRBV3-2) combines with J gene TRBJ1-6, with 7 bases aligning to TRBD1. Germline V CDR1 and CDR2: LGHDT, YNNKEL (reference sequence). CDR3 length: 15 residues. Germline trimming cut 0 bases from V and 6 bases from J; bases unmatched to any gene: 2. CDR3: CASSQETGTNSPLHF. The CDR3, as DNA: TGTGCCAGCAGCCAAGAGACAGGGACTAATTCACCCCTCCACTTT.

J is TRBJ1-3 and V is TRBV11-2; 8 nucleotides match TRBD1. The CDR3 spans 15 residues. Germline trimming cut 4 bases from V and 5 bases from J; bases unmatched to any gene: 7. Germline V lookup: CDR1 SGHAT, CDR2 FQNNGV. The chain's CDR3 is CASSWTGTGRNTIYF. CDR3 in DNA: TGTGCCAGCAGCTGGACCGGGACAGGTAGAAACACCATATATTTT.

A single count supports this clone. The CDR3 spells CASSPIDSGELFF. CDR3 DNA sequence: TGTGCCAGCAGCCCCATCGACTCCGGGGAGCTGTTTTTT. The rearrangement joins TRBV7-9 to TRBJ2-2; D remains unclear. This CDR3 contains 13 residues. V lost 5 bases and J 6 bases, leaving 10 bases between the germline ends. Germline values: CDR1 SEHNR, CDR2 FQNEAQ (reference sequence).

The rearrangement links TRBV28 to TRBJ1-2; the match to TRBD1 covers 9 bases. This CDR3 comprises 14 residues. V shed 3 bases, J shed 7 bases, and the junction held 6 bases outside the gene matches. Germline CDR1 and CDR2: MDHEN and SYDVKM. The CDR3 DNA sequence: TGTGCCAGCAGTTTCTCGGGACAGGGACTTGGCTACACCTTC. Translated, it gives CASSFSGQGLGYTF.

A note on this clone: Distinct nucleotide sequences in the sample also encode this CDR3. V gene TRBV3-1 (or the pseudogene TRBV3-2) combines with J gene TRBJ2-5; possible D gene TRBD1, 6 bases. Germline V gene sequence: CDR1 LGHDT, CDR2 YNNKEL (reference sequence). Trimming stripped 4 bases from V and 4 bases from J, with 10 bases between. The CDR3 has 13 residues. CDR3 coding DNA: TGTGCCAGCAGCCTAGGGGGTAGAGAGACCCAGTACTTC. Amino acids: CASSLGGRETQYF.

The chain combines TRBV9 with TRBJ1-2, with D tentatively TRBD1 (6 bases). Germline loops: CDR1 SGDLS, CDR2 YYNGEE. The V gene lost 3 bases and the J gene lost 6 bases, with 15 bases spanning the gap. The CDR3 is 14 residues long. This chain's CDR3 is CASSGTGTRNGYTF. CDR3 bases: TGTGCCAGCAGCGGGACCGGGACAAGAAATGGCTACACCTTC.

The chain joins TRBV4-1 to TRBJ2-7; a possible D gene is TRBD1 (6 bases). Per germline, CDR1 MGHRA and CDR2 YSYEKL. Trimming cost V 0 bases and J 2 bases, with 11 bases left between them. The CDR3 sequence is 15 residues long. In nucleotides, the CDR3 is TGCGCCAGCAGCCAAGATGCAGGGGCGCCCTACGAGCAGTACTTC. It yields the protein CASSQDAGAPYEQYF.

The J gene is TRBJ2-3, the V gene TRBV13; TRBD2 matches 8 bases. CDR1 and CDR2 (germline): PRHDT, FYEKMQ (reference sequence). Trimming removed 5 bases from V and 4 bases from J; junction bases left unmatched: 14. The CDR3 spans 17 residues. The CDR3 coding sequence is TGTGCCAGCAGCCCCGGGGCCTTCCGGGGGGGGGCAGATACGCAGTATTTT. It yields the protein CASSPGAFRGGADTQYF.